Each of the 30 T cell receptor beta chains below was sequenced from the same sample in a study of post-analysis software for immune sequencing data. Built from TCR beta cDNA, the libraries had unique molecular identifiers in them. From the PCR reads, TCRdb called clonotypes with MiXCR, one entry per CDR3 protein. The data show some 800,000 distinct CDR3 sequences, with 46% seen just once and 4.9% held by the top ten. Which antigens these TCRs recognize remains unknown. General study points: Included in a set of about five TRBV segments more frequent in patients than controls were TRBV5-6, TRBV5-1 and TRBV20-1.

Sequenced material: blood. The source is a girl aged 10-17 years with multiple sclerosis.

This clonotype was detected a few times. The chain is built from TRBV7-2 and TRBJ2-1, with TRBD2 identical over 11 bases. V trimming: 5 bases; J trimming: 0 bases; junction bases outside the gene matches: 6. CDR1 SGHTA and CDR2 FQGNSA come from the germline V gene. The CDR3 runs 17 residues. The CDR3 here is CASSPRLAGFSYNEQFF. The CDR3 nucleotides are TGTGCCAGCAGCCCGCGACTAGCGGGATTCTCCTACAATGAGCAGTTCTTC.

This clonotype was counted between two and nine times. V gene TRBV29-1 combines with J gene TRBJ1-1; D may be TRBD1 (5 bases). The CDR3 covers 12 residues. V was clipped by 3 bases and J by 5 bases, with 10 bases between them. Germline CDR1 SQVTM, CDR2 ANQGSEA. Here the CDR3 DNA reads TGCAGCGTTGATGCCGGGGGGACTGAAGCTTTCTTT. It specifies CSVDAGGTEAFF.

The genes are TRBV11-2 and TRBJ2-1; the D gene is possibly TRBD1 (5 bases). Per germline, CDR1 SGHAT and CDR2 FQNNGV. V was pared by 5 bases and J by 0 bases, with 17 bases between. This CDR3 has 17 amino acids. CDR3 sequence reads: CASSVRGRARSYNEQFF. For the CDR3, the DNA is TGTGCCAGCAGCGTAAGGGGTAGGGCCCGCTCCTACAATGAGCAGTTCTTC.

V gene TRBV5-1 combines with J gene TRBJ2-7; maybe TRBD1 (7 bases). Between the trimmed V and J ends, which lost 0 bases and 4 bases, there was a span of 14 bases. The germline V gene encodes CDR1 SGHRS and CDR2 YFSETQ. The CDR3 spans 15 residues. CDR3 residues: CASSLAPAGGYEQYF. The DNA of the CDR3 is TGCGCCAGCAGCTTGGCGCCGGCAGGGGGGTACGAGCAGTACTTC.

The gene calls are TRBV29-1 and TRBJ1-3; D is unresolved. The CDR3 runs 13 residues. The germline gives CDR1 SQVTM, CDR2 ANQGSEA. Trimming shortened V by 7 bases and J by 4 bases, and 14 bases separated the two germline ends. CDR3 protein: CSASKKTGNTIYF. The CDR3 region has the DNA TGCAGCGCCTCCAAAAAGACCGGAAACACCATATATTTT.

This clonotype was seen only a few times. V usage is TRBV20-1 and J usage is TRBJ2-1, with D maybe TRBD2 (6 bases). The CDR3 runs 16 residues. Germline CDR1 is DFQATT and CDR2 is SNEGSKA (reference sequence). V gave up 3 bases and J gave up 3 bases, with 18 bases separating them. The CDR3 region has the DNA TGCAGTGCTAGGGGTCCGTGGGCTAGCGTCTACAATGAGCAGTTCTTC. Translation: CSARGPWASVYNEQFF.

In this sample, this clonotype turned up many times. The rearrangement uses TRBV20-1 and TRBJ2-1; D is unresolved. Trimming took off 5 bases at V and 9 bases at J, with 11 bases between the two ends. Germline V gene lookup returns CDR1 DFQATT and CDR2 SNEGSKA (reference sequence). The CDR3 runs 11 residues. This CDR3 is CSAFRNGEQFF. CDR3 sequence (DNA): TGCAGTGCTTTCCGGAACGGTGAGCAGTTCTTC.

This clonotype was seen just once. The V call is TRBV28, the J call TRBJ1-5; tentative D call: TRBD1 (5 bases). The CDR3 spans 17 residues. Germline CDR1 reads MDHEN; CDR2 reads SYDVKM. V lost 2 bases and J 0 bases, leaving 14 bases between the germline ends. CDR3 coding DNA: TGTGCCAGCAGTTTACCCCGGGGACTAAATAGCAATCAGCCCCAGCATTTT. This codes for CASSLPRGLNSNQPQHF.

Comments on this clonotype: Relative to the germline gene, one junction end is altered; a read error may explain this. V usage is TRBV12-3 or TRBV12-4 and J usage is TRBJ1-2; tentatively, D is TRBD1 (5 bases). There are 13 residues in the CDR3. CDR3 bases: TGTGCCAGCAGTCTGAGGGGTAACTATGGCTGCACCTTC. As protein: CASSLRGNYGCTF.

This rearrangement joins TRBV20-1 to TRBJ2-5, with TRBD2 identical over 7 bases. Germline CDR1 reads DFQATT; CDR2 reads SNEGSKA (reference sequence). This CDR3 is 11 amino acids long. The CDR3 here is CSGTTQETQYF. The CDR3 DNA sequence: TGCAGCGGGACTACCCAAGAGACCCAGTACTTC.

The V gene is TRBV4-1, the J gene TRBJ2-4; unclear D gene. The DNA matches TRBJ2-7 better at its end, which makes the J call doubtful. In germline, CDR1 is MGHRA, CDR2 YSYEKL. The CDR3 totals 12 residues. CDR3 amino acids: CASSQETYEQYF. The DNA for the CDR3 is TGCGCCAGCAGCCAAGAGACCTACGAGCAGTACTTC.

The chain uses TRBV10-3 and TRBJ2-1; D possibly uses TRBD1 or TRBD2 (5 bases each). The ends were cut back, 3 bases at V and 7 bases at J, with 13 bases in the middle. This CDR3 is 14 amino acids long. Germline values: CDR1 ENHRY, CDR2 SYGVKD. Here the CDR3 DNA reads TGTGCCATCAGTGACTTACTTGGGGGAAATGAGCAGTTCTTC. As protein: CAISDLLGGNEQFF.

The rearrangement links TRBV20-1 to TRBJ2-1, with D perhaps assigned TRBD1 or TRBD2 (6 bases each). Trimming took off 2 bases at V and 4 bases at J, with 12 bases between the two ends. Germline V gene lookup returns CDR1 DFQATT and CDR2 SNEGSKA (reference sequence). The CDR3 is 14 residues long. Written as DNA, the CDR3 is TGCAGTGCTAGACTTGGAGGGGGTTACAATGAGCAGTTCTTC. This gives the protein CSARLGGGYNEQFF.

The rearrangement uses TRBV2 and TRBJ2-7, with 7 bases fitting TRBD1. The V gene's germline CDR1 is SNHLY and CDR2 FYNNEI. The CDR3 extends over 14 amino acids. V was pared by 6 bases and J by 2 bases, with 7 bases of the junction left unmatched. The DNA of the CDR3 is TGTGCCAGCAGCATTACAGGGGTGACCTACGAGCAGTACTTC. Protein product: CASSITGVTYEQYF. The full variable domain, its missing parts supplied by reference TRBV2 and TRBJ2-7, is EPEVTQTPSHQVTQMGQEVILRCVPISNHLYFYWYRQILGQKVEFLVSFYNNEISEKSEIFDDQFSVERPDGSNFTLKIRSTKLEDSAMYFCASSITGVTYEQYFGPGTRLTVT.

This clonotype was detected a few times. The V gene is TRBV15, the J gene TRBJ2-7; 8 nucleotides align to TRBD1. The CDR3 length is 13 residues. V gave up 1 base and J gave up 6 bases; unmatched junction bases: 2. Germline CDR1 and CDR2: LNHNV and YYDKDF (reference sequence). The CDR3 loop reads CATSRGDRGEQYF. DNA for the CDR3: TGTGCCACCAGCAGAGGAGACAGGGGCGAGCAGTACTTC.

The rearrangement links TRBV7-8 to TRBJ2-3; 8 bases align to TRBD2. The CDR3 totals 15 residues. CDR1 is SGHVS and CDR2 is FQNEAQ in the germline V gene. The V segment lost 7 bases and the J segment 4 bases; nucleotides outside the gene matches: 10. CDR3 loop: CASNLPGLGADTQYF. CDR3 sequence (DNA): TGTGCCAGCAACCTCCCGGGACTAGGCGCAGATACGCAGTATTTT.

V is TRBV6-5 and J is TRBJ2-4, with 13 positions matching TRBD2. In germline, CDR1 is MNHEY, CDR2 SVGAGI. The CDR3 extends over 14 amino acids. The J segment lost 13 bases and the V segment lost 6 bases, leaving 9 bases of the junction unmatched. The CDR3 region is CASRPTSGRGEQYF. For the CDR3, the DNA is TGTGCCAGCAGGCCCACTAGCGGGAGGGGTGAGCAGTACTTC.

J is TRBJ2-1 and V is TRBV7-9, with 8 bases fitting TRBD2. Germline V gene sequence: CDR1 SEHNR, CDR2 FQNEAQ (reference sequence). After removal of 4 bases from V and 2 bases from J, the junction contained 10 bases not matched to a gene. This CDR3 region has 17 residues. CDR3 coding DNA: TGTGCCAGCAGCTCTCCTTGGGCTAGCGGGCCCTACAATGAGCAGTTCTTC. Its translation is CASSSPWASGPYNEQFF.

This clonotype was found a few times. The CDR3 DNA reads as TGTGCCAGCAGCTTGGTTGGTAGCCGGGAGACCCAGTACTTC. This encodes CASSLVGSRETQYF. V gene TRBV5-6 combines with J gene TRBJ2-5; D gene ambiguous. V lost 0 bases and J lost 5, with 11 bases in between. This CDR3 spans 14 amino acids. Germline loops: CDR1 SGHDT, CDR2 YYEEEE.

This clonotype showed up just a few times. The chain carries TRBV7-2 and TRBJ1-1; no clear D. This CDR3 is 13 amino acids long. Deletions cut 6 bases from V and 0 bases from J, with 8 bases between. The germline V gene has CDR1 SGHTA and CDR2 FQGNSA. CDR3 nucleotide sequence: TGTGCCAGCAGGGAGGGATTGAACACTGAAGCTTTCTTT. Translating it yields CASREGLNTEAFF.

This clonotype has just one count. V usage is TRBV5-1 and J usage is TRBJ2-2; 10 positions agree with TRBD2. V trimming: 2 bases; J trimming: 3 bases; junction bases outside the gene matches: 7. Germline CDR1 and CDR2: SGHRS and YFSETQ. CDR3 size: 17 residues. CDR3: CASSFKAGGPDTGELFF. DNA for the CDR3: TGCGCCAGCAGCTTCAAAGCGGGAGGGCCGGACACCGGGGAGCTGTTTTTT.

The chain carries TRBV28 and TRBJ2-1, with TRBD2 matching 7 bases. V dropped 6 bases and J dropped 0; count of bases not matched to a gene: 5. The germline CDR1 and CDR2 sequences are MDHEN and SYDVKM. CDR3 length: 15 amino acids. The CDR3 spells CASSGLAVSYNEQFF. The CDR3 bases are TGTGCCAGCAGCGGGCTAGCGGTCTCCTACAATGAGCAGTTCTTC.

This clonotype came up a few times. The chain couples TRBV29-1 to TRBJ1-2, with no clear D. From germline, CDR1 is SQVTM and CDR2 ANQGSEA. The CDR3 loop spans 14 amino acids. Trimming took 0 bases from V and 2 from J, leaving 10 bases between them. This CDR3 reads CSVEDSARNYGYTF. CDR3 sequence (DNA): TGCAGCGTTGAAGATTCGGCACGCAACTATGGCTACACCTTC.

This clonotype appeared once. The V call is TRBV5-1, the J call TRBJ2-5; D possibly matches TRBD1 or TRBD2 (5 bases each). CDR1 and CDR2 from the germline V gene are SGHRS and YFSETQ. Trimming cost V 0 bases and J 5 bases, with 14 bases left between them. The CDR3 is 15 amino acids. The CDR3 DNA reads TGCGCCAGCAGCTTGGAGTGGGGACCTCGGGAGACCCAGTACTTC. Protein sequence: CASSLEWGPRETQYF. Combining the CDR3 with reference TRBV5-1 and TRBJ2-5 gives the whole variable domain KAGVTQTPRYLIKTRGQQVTLSCSPISGHRSVSWYQQTPGQGLQFLFEYFSETQRNKGNFPGRFSGRQFSNSRSEMNVSTLELGDSALYLCASSLEWGPRETQYFGPGTRLLVL.

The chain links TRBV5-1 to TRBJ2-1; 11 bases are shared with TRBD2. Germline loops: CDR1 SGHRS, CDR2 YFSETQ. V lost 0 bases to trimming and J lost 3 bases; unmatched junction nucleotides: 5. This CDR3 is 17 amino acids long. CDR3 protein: CASSLGASGRFYNEQFF. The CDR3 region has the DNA TGCGCCAGCAGCTTGGGGGCTAGCGGGAGGTTCTACAATGAGCAGTTCTTC.

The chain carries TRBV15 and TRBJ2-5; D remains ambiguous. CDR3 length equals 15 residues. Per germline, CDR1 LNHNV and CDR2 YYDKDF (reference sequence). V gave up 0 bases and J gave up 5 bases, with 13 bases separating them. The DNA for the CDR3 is TGTGCCACCAGCAGAGAGGCGCAGCGAAGCGAGACCCAGTACTTC. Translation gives CATSREAQRSETQYF.

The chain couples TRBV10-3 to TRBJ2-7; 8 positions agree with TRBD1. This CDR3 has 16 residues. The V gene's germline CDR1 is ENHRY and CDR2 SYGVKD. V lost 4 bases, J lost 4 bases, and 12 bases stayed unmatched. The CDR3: CAISGGQGEMMYEQYF. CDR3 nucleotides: TGTGCCATCAGTGGTGGACAGGGAGAAATGATGTACGAGCAGTACTTC.

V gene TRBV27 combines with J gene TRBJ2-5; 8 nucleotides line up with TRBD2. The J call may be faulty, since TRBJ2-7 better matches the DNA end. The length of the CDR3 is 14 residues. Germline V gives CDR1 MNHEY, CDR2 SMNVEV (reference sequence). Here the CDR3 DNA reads TGTGCCAGCAGTACGGGACTAGTAGGCTCCGAGCAGTACTTC. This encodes CASSTGLVGSEQYF.

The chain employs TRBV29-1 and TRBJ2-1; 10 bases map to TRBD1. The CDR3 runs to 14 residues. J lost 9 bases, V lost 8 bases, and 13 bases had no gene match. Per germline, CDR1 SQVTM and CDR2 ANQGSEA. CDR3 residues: CSSFLGTGVSEQFF. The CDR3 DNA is TGCAGCTCCTTTCTTGGGACAGGGGTCAGTGAGCAGTTCTTC.

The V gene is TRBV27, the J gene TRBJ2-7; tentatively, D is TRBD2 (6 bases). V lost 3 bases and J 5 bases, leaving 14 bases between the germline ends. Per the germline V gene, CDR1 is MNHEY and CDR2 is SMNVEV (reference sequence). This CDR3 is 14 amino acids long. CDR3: CASSFSGVENEQYF. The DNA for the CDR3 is TGTGCCAGCAGTTTTTCGGGAGTGGAGAACGAGCAGTACTTC.